The source of this T cell receptor (beta chain) is a study of cytomegalovirus exposure and HLA in healthy donors. Trimming left V 6 bases short and J 5 bases short, with 16 bases between. This CDR3 has 15 amino acids. Germline CDR1 and CDR2: MNHEY and SMNVEV (reference sequence). PCR employed 60 Vbeta and 13 Jbeta primers. Repertoires were generated with immunoSEQ multiplex PCR, while TCRdb's copy carries only in-frame clones and drops some. The table includes under 200,000 clones, about 80% detected once. This clone turned up a few times. The source of this sequence is a girl between 10 and 17 years old in good health and CMV-seropositive. Specimen: PBMCs. The V call is TRBV27, the J call TRBJ1-4, with D possibly matching TRBD1 (6 bases). The CDR3 reads CASSVTGLGNEKLFF. The CDR3 DNA reads as TGTGCCAGCAGCGTCACAGGGCTTGGAAATGAAAAACTGTTTTTT.